This is a list of T cell receptor beta chains from one sample in a study of OX40 agonist ivuxolimab in advanced cancers. Produced via immunoSEQ multiplex PCR; TCRdb's table is partial and in-frame only. The data contain over 95,000 clones, around 83% of them singletons. The sample consisted of CD4+ or CD8+ T cells sorted from blood, taken in a trial of the OX40 agonist ivuxolimab. Receptor source: an adult with an advanced solid tumor such as melanoma, head and neck, liver or kidney cancer. Each CDR3 is given with its conserved first and last residue. The D gene is left open where the match is weak. Clone size is not always given. Where it is, it says once, few, many or a class for expanded clones.

v_gene: TRBV4-3
d_gene: TRBD1
abundance: NA
j_gene: TRBJ2-7
CDR3aa: CASSQWTGDSSYEQYF
CDR3nt: TGCGCCAGCAGCCAATGGACAGGCGATAGCTCCTACGAGCAGTACTTC

v_gene: TRBV19
d_gene: NA
abundance: NA
j_gene: TRBJ2-7
CDR3aa: CASKGVTSSYEQYF
CDR3nt: TGTGCCAGTAAGGGGGTCACCTCCTCCTACGAGCAGTACTTC

v_gene: TRBV5-1
d_gene: TRBD2
abundance: few
j_gene: TRBJ2-7
CDR3aa: CASSPIISGRAGGEQYF
CDR3nt: TGCGCCAGCAGCCCCATCATAAGCGGGAGGGCCGGAGGGGAGCAGTACTTC

v_gene: TRBV7-3
d_gene: NA
abundance: NA
j_gene: TRBJ2-2
CDR3aa: CASSSIVSGGELFF
CDR3nt: TGTGCCAGCAGCTCAATCGTCTCGGGCGGGGAGCTGTTTTTT

v_gene: TRBV11-1
d_gene: TRBD1
abundance: NA
j_gene: TRBJ1-2
CDR3aa: CASSQGAGGYGYTF
CDR3nt: TGTGCCAGCAGTCAAGGTGCAGGGGGCTATGGCTACACCTTC

v_gene: TRBV29-1
d_gene: NA
abundance: NA
j_gene: TRBJ2-3
CDR3aa: CSASEIGGNTDTQYF
CDR3nt: TGCAGCGCCAGTGAGATAGGGGGAAACACAGATACGCAGTATTTT

v_gene: TRBV6-5
d_gene: TRBD1
abundance: NA
j_gene: TRBJ1-2
CDR3aa: CASSYPDRGLDGYTF
CDR3nt: TGTGCCAGCAGTTACCCGGACAGGGGGCTGGATGGCTACACCTTC

v_gene: TRBV18
d_gene: NA
abundance: NA
j_gene: TRBJ2-7
CDR3aa: CASSLIQEDEQYF
CDR3nt: TGTGCCAGCTCCCTTATACAGGAGGACGAGCAGTACTTC

v_gene: TRBV27
d_gene: NA
abundance: NA
j_gene: TRBJ2-3
CDR3aa: CASSGGVYRTDTQYF
CDR3nt: TGTGCCAGCAGTGGAGGGGTTTATAGGACAGATACGCAGTATTTT

v_gene: TRBV7-9
d_gene: NA
abundance: NA
j_gene: TRBJ1-2
CDR3aa: CASSLATGTLNYGYTF
CDR3nt: TGTGCCAGCAGCTTAGCGACAGGAACCCTTAACTATGGCTACACCTTC

v_gene: TRBV15
d_gene: NA
abundance: NA
j_gene: TRBJ1-1
CDR3aa: CATSRDRGGWEAFF
CDR3nt: TGTGCCACCAGCAGAGATCGGGGCGGATGGGAAGCTTTCTTT

v_gene: TRBV5-1
d_gene: NA
abundance: NA
j_gene: TRBJ2-1
CDR3aa: CASSFTNEQFF
CDR3nt: TGCGCCAGCAGCTTTACCAATGAGCAGTTCTTC

v_gene: TRBV6-5
d_gene: TRBD1
abundance: once
j_gene: TRBJ2-7
CDR3aa: CASSWTGNYEQYF
CDR3nt: TGTGCCAGCAGTTGGACAGGTAACTACGAGCAGTACTTC

v_gene: TRBV4-3
d_gene: TRBD1
abundance: NA
j_gene: TRBJ2-3
CDR3aa: CASSPNRGWTQYF
CDR3nt: TGCGCCAGCAGCCCAAACAGGGGGTGGACGCAGTATTTT

v_gene: TRBV5-1
d_gene: NA
abundance: once
j_gene: TRBJ2-2
CDR3aa: CASSLRGLGGELFF
CDR3nt: TGCGCCAGCAGCCTAAGGGGGTTAGGCGGGGAGCTGTTTTTT

v_gene: TRBV10-2
d_gene: NA
abundance: NA
j_gene: TRBJ1-5
CDR3aa: CASRDGINQPQHF
CDR3nt: TGCGCCAGCCGGGACGGGATAAATCAGCCCCAGCATTTT

v_gene: TRBV4-1
d_gene: TRBD1
abundance: NA
j_gene: TRBJ2-7
CDR3aa: CASSLGTEPHEQYF
CDR3nt: TGCGCCAGCAGCCTCGGGACAGAGCCCCACGAGCAGTACTTC

v_gene: TRBV19
d_gene: NA
abundance: few
j_gene: TRBJ2-2
CDR3aa: CASSLGPVSSGELFF
CDR3nt: TGTGCCAGTAGTTTGGGACCTGTAAGTTCCGGGGAGCTGTTTTTT

v_gene: TRBV7-2
d_gene: NA
abundance: NA
j_gene: TRBJ1-6
CDR3aa: CASKLAVGSPLHF
CDR3nt: TGTGCCAGCAAGCTGGCGGTGGGTTCACCCCTCCACTTT

v_gene: TRBV7-2
d_gene: TRBD2
abundance: NA
j_gene: TRBJ2-5
CDR3aa: CASKPSGGQETQYF
CDR3nt: TGTGCCAGTAAACCATCGGGAGGGCAAGAGACCCAGTACTTC

v_gene: TRBV2
d_gene: NA
abundance: NA
j_gene: TRBJ1-5
CDR3aa: CASSEGTVNQPQHF
CDR3nt: TGTGCCAGCAGTGAAGGGACAGTCAATCAGCCCCAGCATTTT

v_gene: TRBV6-6
d_gene: TRBD1
abundance: NA
j_gene: TRBJ1-2
CDR3aa: CASRNGGTGGYGYTF
CDR3nt: TGTGCCAGCAGAAACGGAGGGACAGGGGGCTATGGCTACACCTTC

v_gene: TRBV7-2
d_gene: TRBD2
abundance: few
j_gene: TRBJ2-3
CDR3aa: CASSLAPSGGTDTQYF
CDR3nt: TGTGCCAGCAGCTTAGCCCCTAGCGGGGGCACAGATACGCAGTATTTT

v_gene: TRBV9
d_gene: NA
abundance: NA
j_gene: TRBJ2-7
CDR3aa: CASSPWDGYEQYF
CDR3nt: TGTGCCAGCAGCCCCTGGGACGGCTACGAGCAGTACTTC

v_gene: TRBV6-5
d_gene: NA
abundance: NA
j_gene: TRBJ1-2
CDR3aa: CASSRHRVDGYTF
CDR3nt: TGTGCCAGCAGTCGTCACAGGGTGGACGGCTACACCTTC

v_gene: TRBV4-1
d_gene: NA
abundance: NA
j_gene: TRBJ2-3
CDR3aa: CASSRRRQGSTDTQYF
CDR3nt: TGCGCCAGCAGCCGACGAAGGCAGGGGAGCACAGATACGCAGTATTTT

v_gene: TRBV4-3
d_gene: NA
abundance: NA
j_gene: TRBJ2-7
CDR3aa: CASSQGHHSYEQYF
CDR3nt: TGCGCCAGCAGCCAGGGACACCACTCCTACGAGCAGTACTTC

v_gene: TRBV27
d_gene: NA
abundance: NA
j_gene: TRBJ2-2
CDR3aa: CASSFAGTGTGELFF
CDR3nt: TGTGCCAGCAGTTTTGCGGGCACGGGGACCGGGGAGCTGTTTTTT

v_gene: TRBV7-2
d_gene: NA
abundance: once
j_gene: TRBJ2-2
CDR3aa: CASSSPHTGELFF
CDR3nt: TGTGCCAGCAGCTCCCCCCATACCGGGGAGCTGTTTTTT

v_gene: TRBV11-3
d_gene: NA
abundance: once
j_gene: TRBJ2-7
CDR3aa: CASSFGSDSSSYEQYF
CDR3nt: TGTGCCAGCAGCTTCGGATCAGACAGTAGCTCCTACGAGCAGTACTTC

v_gene: TRBV10-1
d_gene: NA
abundance: NA
j_gene: TRBJ2-3
CDR3aa: CASSFGGPRDTQYF
CDR3nt: TGCGCCAGCAGTTTCGGAGGACCCCGAGATACGCAGTATTTT

v_gene: TRBV6-6
d_gene: TRBD1
abundance: NA
j_gene: TRBJ1-2
CDR3aa: CASNYNRGGYTF
CDR3nt: TGTGCCAGCAACTACAACAGGGGTGGCTACACCTTC